These T cell receptor beta chains were read from a single sample in a study of graft-versus-host responses after intestinal transplantation. TCRdb's table, derived via immunoSEQ multiplex PCR, lists solely in-frame clones and lacks some. The sample shows about 88,000 clones, approximately 94% of them seen only once. These receptors are not linked to any known antigen. The material sequenced was unstimulated CD4+ T cells sorted from spleen or lymph node cells, taken before transplant. These receptors all come from a human donor who was the organ donor for an intestinal transplant. Each CDR3 is given with its conserved first and last residue. D genes are given only for firm matches.

j_call: TRBJ2-1; d_call: TRBD2; v_call: TRBV6-5; cdr3_aa: CASSRTSGVFNEQFF
j_call: TRBJ2-3; d_call: TRBD2; v_call: TRBV7-3; cdr3_aa: CASSLLAGEDTQYF
j_call: TRBJ2-2; d_call: TRBD2; v_call: TRBV2; cdr3_aa: CASSDTLAGYTGELFF
j_call: TRBJ2-5; d_call: -; v_call: TRBV7-9; cdr3_aa: CASTVRGAKETQYF
j_call: TRBJ1-1; d_call: TRBD1; v_call: TRBV5-4; cdr3_aa: CASSDLARGPVNTEAFF
j_call: TRBJ1-4; d_call: TRBD1; v_call: TRBV2; cdr3_aa: CASNLRTGREKLFF
j_call: TRBJ2-1; d_call: TRBD2; v_call: TRBV7-6; cdr3_aa: CASSKIAGVSYNEQFF
j_call: TRBJ2-7; d_call: -; v_call: TRBV6-5; cdr3_aa: CASRPVFSNYEQYF
j_call: TRBJ1-1; d_call: TRBD1; v_call: TRBV2; cdr3_aa: CASDSQGGTEAFF
j_call: TRBJ2-5; d_call: TRBD2; v_call: TRBV11-3; cdr3_aa: CASSLGTSGGAETQYF
j_call: TRBJ2-7; d_call: TRBD1; v_call: TRBV4-2; cdr3_aa: CASGAGGTYEQYF
j_call: TRBJ2-2; d_call: -; v_call: TRBV4-2; cdr3_aa: CASSQGLQGYDTGELFF
j_call: TRBJ1-2; d_call: TRBD1; v_call: TRBV14; cdr3_aa: CASSQQDRVGYTF